One T cell receptor beta chain is described in this entry. The sample comes from a study of blood T cell repertoires in COVID-19. Turning to the study itself: Acute-phase and convalescent COVID-19 samples originated in the United States, Italy and Spain. The cDNA or gDNA used as material had been derived from T cells, B-cell-depleted T cells, or PBMCs.

Repertoires were generated with immunoSEQ multiplex PCR, while TCRdb's copy carries only in-frame clones and drops some. The sample consists of about 28,000 clones, roughly 85% of them appearing once. The clonotype originates from a human donor in a cohort sampled during active COVID-19. The sequenced sample consisted of peripheral blood.

This CDR3 is CASSGTSGQNTGELFF. In DNA, the CDR3 is TGCGCCAGCAGCGGTACTAGCGGGCAGAACACCGGGGAGCTGTTTTTT. The rearrangement links TRBV5-1 to TRBJ2-2, with 9 bases that match TRBD2. The CDR3 is 16 amino acids. The V segment lost 4 bases and the J segment 1 base; nucleotides outside the gene matches: 5. From germline, CDR1 is SGHRS and CDR2 YFSETQ.